The clone carrying this T cell receptor (beta chain) appeared a few times. V lost 5 bases to trimming and J lost 2 bases; unmatched junction nucleotides: 9. The germline V gene encodes CDR1 SEHNR and CDR2 FQNEAQ (reference sequence). The CDR3 totals 17 residues. This specimen comes from a study of T-cell reconstitution after alpha-beta-depleted transplantation in children. Construction of the TCRbeta library involved unique molecular identifiers. TCRdb reprocessed the PCR reads via MiXCR and lists one record per CDR3 protein. This sample yields 450,000 to 500,000 distinct CDR3 sequences, of which under 15% are seen a single time; around 5.8% belongs to the top ten.

Sequenced material: PBMCs from the stem cell graft donor, taken from the stem cell graft. The source is a human donor who donated a stem cell graft to a child with combined immunodeficiency. The chain is built from TRBV7-9 and TRBJ2-1, with TRBD2 identical over 10 bases. The CDR3 DNA reads as TGTGCCAGCAGCCCCCCTCTAGCGGGAGCTGCCTACAATGAGCAGTTCTTC. This gives the protein CASSPPLAGAAYNEQFF.